Reported below is one TCR beta chain. What it recognizes is unknown. The data are from a study of monozygotic twins with inflammatory bowel disease. Each CDR3 protein gets one entry in TCRdb, which reprocessed the 5' RACE reads and gives no DNA. Its table records some 400,000 distinct CDR3 sequences. Germline CDR1 is SGHRS and CDR2 is YFSETQ. This CDR3 is 15 amino acids long. General study results and limits: In patient repertoires, differing immunosuppressive treatments may have added some variability.

The chain carries TRBV5-1 and TRBJ1-5; the TCRdb call, TRBD1, lacks DNA for checking. This TCR was recovered from a human donor with ulcerative colitis or Crohn's disease, or a healthy co-twin of an affected twin (not recorded which). The sample taken for sequencing was blood. CDR3 loop: CASSPGVVSNQPQHF.